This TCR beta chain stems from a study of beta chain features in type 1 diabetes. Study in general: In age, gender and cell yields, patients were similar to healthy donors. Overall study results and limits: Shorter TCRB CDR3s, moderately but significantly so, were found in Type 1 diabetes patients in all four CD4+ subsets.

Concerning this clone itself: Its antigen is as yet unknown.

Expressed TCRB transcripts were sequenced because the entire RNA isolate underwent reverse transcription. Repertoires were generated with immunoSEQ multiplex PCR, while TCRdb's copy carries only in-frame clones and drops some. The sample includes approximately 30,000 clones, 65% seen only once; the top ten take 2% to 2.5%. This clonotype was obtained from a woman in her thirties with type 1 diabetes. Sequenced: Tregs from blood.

This CDR3 reads CASSLQGNQPQHF. DNA of the CDR3: TGCGCCAGCAGCTTGCAGGGGAATCAGCCCCAGCATTTT. The rearrangement joins TRBV5-1 to TRBJ1-5; D perhaps matches TRBD1 (6 bases). Per germline, CDR1 SGHRS and CDR2 YFSETQ. V dropped 1 base and J dropped 4 bases, with 6 bases sitting between them. This CDR3 comprises 13 residues.